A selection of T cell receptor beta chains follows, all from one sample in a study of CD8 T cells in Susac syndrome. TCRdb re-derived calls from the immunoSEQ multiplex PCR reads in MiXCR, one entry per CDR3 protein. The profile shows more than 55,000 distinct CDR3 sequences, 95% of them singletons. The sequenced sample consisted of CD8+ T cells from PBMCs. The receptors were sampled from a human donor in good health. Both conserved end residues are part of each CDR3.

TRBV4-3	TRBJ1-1	CASSMGGGDQAFF
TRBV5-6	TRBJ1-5	CASSLIGGGGNQPQHF
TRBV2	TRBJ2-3	CASHPGGTFTDTQYF
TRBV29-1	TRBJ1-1	CSVDPPGADTEAFF
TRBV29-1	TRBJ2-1	CSVGGQGYEQFF
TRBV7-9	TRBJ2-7	CASSLGSTEQYF
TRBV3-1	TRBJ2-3	CASSQGGLAGGRTDTQYF
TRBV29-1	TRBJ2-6	CSVLDRAAGANVLTF
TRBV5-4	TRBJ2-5	CASSFRQLQETQYF
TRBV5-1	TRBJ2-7	CASSAPGQTYEQYF
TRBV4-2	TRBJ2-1	CASSPSRGGPDNEQFF
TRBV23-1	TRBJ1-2	CASSQSTLEHTF
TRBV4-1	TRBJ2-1	CASSQKGVYDEQFF
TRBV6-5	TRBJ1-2	CASSPGTADNYGYTF
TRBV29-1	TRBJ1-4	CSVEFAGRNEKLFF
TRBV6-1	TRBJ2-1	CASSVNRGAWDEQFF
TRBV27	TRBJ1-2	CASSETGHGYTF
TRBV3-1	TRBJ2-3	CASSRSSGTDTQYF
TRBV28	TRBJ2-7	CASSPDRDLYEQYF
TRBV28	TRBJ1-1	CASSLWGSAAFF
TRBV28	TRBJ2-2	CASSGTGVAGELFF
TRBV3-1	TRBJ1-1	CASRSSTTGWQNTEAFF
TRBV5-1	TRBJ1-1	CASGNPPNAEAFF
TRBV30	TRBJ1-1	CAWSVLTEMNTEAFF
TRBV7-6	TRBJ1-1	CASSLAIGAEAFF
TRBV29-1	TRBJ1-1	CSVEGLEAFF
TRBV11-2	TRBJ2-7	CASSRERGGAYEQYF
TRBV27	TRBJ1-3	CASSLSGTGFGNTIYF
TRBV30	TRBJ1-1	CAWEKADEAFF
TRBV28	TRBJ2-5	CASSSSTVQETQYF
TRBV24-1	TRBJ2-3	CATSDWGQGTDTQYF
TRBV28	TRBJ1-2	CASAAVANYGYTF
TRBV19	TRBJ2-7	CASSFGYEQYF
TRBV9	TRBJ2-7	CASSVGGGANEQYF
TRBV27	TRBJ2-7	CASSFSGGGFYEQYF
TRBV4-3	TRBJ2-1	CASSQDPVSYNEQFF
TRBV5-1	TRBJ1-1	CASSLFSETEAFF
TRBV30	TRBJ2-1	CAWSVAGNEQFF
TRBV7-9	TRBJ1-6	CASSLAGFSSPLHF
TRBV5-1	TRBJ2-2	CASRPPGGTGELFF